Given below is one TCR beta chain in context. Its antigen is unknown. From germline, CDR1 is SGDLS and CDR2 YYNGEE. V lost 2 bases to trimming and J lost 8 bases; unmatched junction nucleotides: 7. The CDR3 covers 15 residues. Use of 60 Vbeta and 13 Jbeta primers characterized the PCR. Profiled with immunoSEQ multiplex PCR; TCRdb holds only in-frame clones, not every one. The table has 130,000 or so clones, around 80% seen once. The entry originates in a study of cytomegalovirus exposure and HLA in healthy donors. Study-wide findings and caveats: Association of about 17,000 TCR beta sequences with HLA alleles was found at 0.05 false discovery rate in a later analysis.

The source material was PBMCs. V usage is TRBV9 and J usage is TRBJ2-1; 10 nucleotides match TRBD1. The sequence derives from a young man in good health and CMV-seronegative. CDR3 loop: CASSVRTGGWDEQFF. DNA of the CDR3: TGTGCCAGCAGCGTTCGGACAGGGGGGTGGGATGAGCAGTTCTTC.